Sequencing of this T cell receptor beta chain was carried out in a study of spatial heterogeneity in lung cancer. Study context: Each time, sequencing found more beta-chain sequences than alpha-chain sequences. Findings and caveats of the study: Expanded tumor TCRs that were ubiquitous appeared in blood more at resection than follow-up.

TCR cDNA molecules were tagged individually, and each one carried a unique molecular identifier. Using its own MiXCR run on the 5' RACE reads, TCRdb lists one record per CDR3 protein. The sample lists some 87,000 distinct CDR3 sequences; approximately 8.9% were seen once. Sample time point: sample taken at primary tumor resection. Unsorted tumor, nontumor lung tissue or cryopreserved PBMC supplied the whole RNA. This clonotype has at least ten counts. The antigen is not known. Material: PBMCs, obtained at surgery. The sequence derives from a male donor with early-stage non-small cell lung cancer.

The CDR3 nucleotides are TGTGCCAGCAGAGTTCAGGGAGGAAATCAGCCCCAGCATTTT. Translating it yields CASRVQGGNQPQHF. This sequence joins TRBV28 and TRBJ1-5; tentative D call: TRBD1 (5 bases). Trimming removed 6 bases at V and 4 bases at J, with 13 bases between. Germline CDR1 MDHEN, CDR2 SYDVKM. The CDR3 is 14 residues long.